This T cell receptor (beta chain) was sequenced for a study of blood T cell repertoires in COVID-19. Enrolment of Seattle patients took place during active infection, and they were followed longitudinally. Only in-frame clones appear in the TCRdb table, and some are missing; sequencing was by immunoSEQ multiplex PCR. Of roughly 180,000 clones detected, 94% appear once; the ten largest clones hold 0.6% to 0.9%. Trimming cost V 4 bases and J 0 bases; bases outside gene matches: 4. Germline V lookup: CDR1 LGHDT, CDR2 YNNKEL (reference sequence). CDR3 length equals 16 residues. The sequencing sample was made of peripheral blood. This clonotype was sampled from a man aged 25-40 years with COVID-19, enrolled during active disease. The rearrangement joins TRBV3-1 (or the pseudogene TRBV3-2) to TRBJ2-3; 10 positions agree with TRBD1. The DNA for the CDR3 is TGTGCCAGCAGCCGGGACAGGGGACCCAGCACAGATACGCAGTATTTT. Protein sequence: CASSRDRGPSTDTQYF.